Listed here are 29 T cell receptor beta chains from one sample, sequenced in a study of immune heterogeneity within non-small cell lung tumors. TCR beta CDR3 regions came from multiplex PCR with 32 forward V and 13 reverse J primers. TCRdb itself ran the multiplex PCR reads through MiXCR, one entry per CDR3 protein. The data show fewer than 13,000 distinct CDR3 sequences, 27% seen once. Bulk tumor genomic DNA served as template, at around 600 ng per sample. Multiple biopsies spaced far apart were taken from each primary tumor during surgery. Surgery that was curative in intent was performed on patients with untreated, newly diagnosed non-small cell lung cancer. The sequenced sample consisted of lung tumor tissue. The receptor source for this set is a middle-aged man with non-small cell lung cancer.

As concerns this clonotype: This may come from a read error, since a much larger clone is one base off. The CDR3 does not end in the conserved phenylalanine or tryptophan, so this is likely a read error. The chain combines TRBV25-1 with TRBJ2-7; 9 bases are a match to TRBD1. J lost 3 bases, V lost 4 bases, and 7 bases had no gene match. The CDR3 spans 15 residues. CDR1 is MGHDK and CDR2 is SYGVNS in the germline V gene. The CDR3 reads CASSGGQGNFYEQYL. The DNA for the CDR3 is TGTGCCAGCAGTGGGGGACAGGGTAATTTCTACGAGCAGTACCTC.

As to this clonotype: The germline gene is not matched at one end of the junction; a read error may be the cause. The chain recombines TRBV20-1 with TRBJ1-4; 9 bases align to TRBD1. In germline, CDR1 is DFQATT, CDR2 SNEGSKA (reference sequence). The CDR3 is 16 residues long. The CDR3, as DNA: TGCAGTGCAAGAGGCATGGGACAGGGAACTAATGAAAAACTGTTTTTT. Its protein is CSARGMGQGTNEKLFF.

Concerning this clonotype itself: Compared with germline, one end of the junction differs, possibly owing to a read error. This chain links TRBV7-2 with TRBJ1-2; no clear D. The V gene's germline CDR1 is SGHTA and CDR2 FQGNSA. There are 14 residues in the CDR3. CDR3 region: CASIPPPANDGYTF. The CDR3 coding sequence is TGTGCCAGCATCCCCCCCCCCGCTAACGATGGCTACACCTTC.

In its sample, this clonotype was seen a few times. V is TRBV6-1 and J is TRBJ2-7, with TRBD2 matching over 11 bases. CDR3 size: 16 residues. Germline assignment: CDR1 MNHNS and CDR2 SASEGT. The trim removed 5 bases at V and 3 bases at J, leaving 9 bases unmatched. The CDR3 sequence is CASSYDGTSGRYEQYF. For the CDR3, the DNA is TGTGCCAGCAGTTACGACGGGACTAGCGGACGCTACGAGCAGTACTTC.

This clonotype was counted between two and nine times. A read error may explain this, as a much larger clone is one base away. The rearrangement uses TRBV20-1 and TRBJ2-3; D perhaps matches TRBD2 (6 bases). The CDR3 consists of 14 residues. From germline, CDR1 is DFQATT and CDR2 SNEGSKA (reference sequence). Trimming took 3 bases from V and 3 from J, leaving 13 bases between them. In nucleotides, the CDR3 is TGCAGTGCTAGCGATGGCGGGATAACAGATACGCAGTATTTT. It encodes CSASDGGITDTQYF.

At least ten counts were recorded for this clonotype. The chain has TRBV6-1 and TRBJ2-5; the D is unclear. The CDR3 has 13 residues. Germline lookup yields CDR1 MNHNS and CDR2 SASEGT. The ends were cut back, 5 bases at V and 3 bases at J, with 10 bases in the middle. The CDR3 coding sequence is TGTGCCAGCAGTAACCGGGCCAAAGAGACCCAGTACTTC. As protein: CASSNRAKETQYF.

This clonotype was observed a few times. The V call is TRBV15, the J call TRBJ1-2; TRBD1 agrees at 7 bases. Per the germline V gene, CDR1 is LNHNV and CDR2 is YYDKDF (reference sequence). V trimming: 5 bases; J trimming: 2 bases; junction bases outside the gene matches: 14. The CDR3 spans 17 residues. In nucleotides, the CDR3 is TGTGCCACCAGCGAACCGGGACAGCTAAACCAAAACTATGGCTACACCTTC. Protein: CATSEPGQLNQNYGYTF.

This clonotype showed up just a few times. The chain combines TRBV7-7 with TRBJ2-3, with TRBD2 matching 13 bases. The germline gives CDR1 SSHAT, CDR2 FNYEAQ (reference sequence). After removal of 5 bases from V and 5 bases from J, the junction contained 7 bases not matched to a gene. This CDR3 has 16 amino acids. The DNA of the CDR3 is TGTGCCAGCAGCCGAGGACTAGCGGGAGTTGTAGATACGCAGTATTTT. Its protein product is CASSRGLAGVVDTQYF.

There are a few counts of this clonotype. The chain couples TRBV4-1 to TRBJ2-5, with D perhaps TRBD2 (6 bases). Trimming pared 0 bases from V and 7 bases from J, leaving 9 bases between. The CDR3 extends over 13 amino acids. Germline V gives CDR1 MGHRA, CDR2 YSYEKL. The CDR3 sequence: CASSQDLGGTQYF. The CDR3 bases are TGCGCCAGCAGCCAAGATCTGGGGGGGACCCAGTACTTC.

The gene calls are TRBV9 and TRBJ2-5; 11 bases line up with TRBD2. The CDR3 spans 15 residues. J gave up 2 bases and V 4 bases, and 4 bases lay outside the gene matches. Per germline, CDR1 SGDLS and CDR2 YYNGEE. The CDR3 loop is CASSRTSGWQETQYF. The CDR3 coding sequence is TGTGCCAGCAGCCGGACTAGCGGGTGGCAAGAGACCCAGTACTTC.

This clonotype was recorded a few times. The CDR3 region has the DNA TGCAGTGCTAGAGACCCACACCTCGGGGCCGGAGATACGCAGTATTTT. Translating it yields CSARDPHLGAGDTQYF. J is TRBJ2-3 and V is TRBV20-1; D tentatively reads TRBD1 or TRBD2 (5 bases each). CDR3 length equals 16 residues. Germline loops: CDR1 DFQATT, CDR2 SNEGSKA (reference sequence). Trimming shortened V by 0 bases and J by 5 bases, and 18 bases separated the two germline ends.

Judged by abundance, this clonotype is medium-sized. Written as DNA, the CDR3 is TGTGCCAGTAGTCTAGGTGTTGGGGGGAACACTGAAGCTTTCTTT. It is translated as CASSLGVGGNTEAFF. The gene calls are TRBV19 and TRBJ1-1; a possible D gene is TRBD1 (5 bases). The CDR3 sequence is 15 residues long. Trimming removed 5 bases from V and 1 base from J, with 14 bases in between. In germline, CDR1 is LNHDA, CDR2 SQIVND (reference sequence). The full variable domain, rest sourced from reference TRBV19 and TRBJ1-1, is DGGITQSPKYLFRKEGQNVTLSCEQNLNHDAMYWYRQDPGQGLRLIYYSQIVNDFQKGDIAEGYSVSREKKESFPLTVTSAQKNPTAFYLCASSLGVGGNTEAFFGQGTRLTVV.

In its sample, this clonotype is medium-sized. The chain is built from TRBV24-1 and TRBJ2-7, with a tentative D call TRBD2 (5 bases). CDR3 length: 15 residues. Germline-derived CDR1 and CDR2 are KGHDR and SFDVKD. The V and J ends lost 3 bases and 9 bases respectively, with 20 bases between them. This CDR3 is CATSDPTRAPFGQYF. CDR3 bases: TGTGCCACCAGTGATCCAACTAGAGCACCTTTCGGGCAGTACTTC.

This clonotype was found a few times. The V and J genes are TRBV6-6 and TRBJ2-5; D may be TRBD1 (5 bases). The CDR3 has 14 residues. With 0 bases removed from V and 7 bases from J, the gap between germline ends came to 12 bases. Germline V gene data show CDR1 as MNHNY and CDR2 as SVGAGI (reference sequence). The CDR3 sequence: CASSYSNDRGTQYF. The DNA of the CDR3 is TGTGCCAGCAGTTACTCGAACGATAGGGGGACCCAGTACTTC.

The CDR3 DNA reads TGCGCCAGCAGCTTGGGAGTTATAGCGGGGGCCTCCCGGGGGGATGAGCAGTTCTTC. It is translated as CASSLGVIAGASRGDEQFF. The J gene is TRBJ2-1, the V gene TRBV5-1; 9 positions match TRBD2. The CDR3 is 19 amino acids. Unmatched junction bases numbered 18, after V lost 0 bases and J lost 8 bases. Germline lookup yields CDR1 SGHRS and CDR2 YFSETQ.

This clonotype was seen a few times. The germline gene is not matched at one end of the junction; a read error may be the cause. The chain recombines TRBV9 with TRBJ2-1; 9 bases are shared with TRBD2. Per the germline V gene, CDR1 is SGDLS and CDR2 is YYNGEE. There are 13 residues in the CDR3. The CDR3, as DNA: TGTGCCAGAAGCGTCCTAGCGGGGTATGAGCAGTTCTTC. This gives the protein CARSVLAGYEQFF.

Comments on this clonotype: A much more abundant neighbour one base away suggests this may be a read error. No conserved phenylalanine or tryptophan ends this CDR3, so it is likely a read error. The rearrangement joins TRBV6-1 to TRBJ2-4; TRBD2 agrees at 7 bases. CDR1 is MNHNS and CDR2 is SASEGT in the germline V gene. This CDR3 contains 14 residues. The V and J ends lost 11 bases and 6 bases, in that order; junction bases with no gene match: 13. CDR3 nucleotide sequence: TGTGCCGGGGGGAGTAGCGGGCCGAGAAACATTCAGTACTTG. Its translation is CAGGSSGPRNIQYL.

The chain is built from TRBV6-5 and TRBJ1-1; D is unclear. V was pared by 3 bases and J by 1 base, with 6 bases between. This CDR3 region has 13 residues. The germline V gene encodes CDR1 MNHEY and CDR2 SVGAGI. The chain's CDR3 is CASSYLSNTEAFF. DNA of the CDR3: TGTGCCAGCAGTTATCTGTCGAACACTGAAGCTTTCTTT.

Regarding this clonotype: A much larger clone sits a single nucleotide away, making a read error possible. V gene TRBV30 combines with J gene TRBJ1-6; D gene ambiguous. Germline CDR1 reads GTSNPN; CDR2 reads SVGIG (reference sequence). The length of the CDR3 is 13 residues. CDR3 loop: CAWRQNSGSPIHF. In DNA form, the CDR3 reads TGTGCCTGGAGGCAGAACTCGGGTTCACCCATCCACTTT. The variable domain in full, with the rest retrieved from reference TRBV30 and TRBJ1-6, is SQTIHQWPATLVQPVGSPLSLECTVEGTSNPNLYWYRQAAGRGLQLLFYSVGIGQISSEVPQNLSASRPQDRQFILSSKKLLLSDSGFYLCAWRQNSGSPIHFGNGTRLTVT.

This clonotype came up many times. This rearrangement joins TRBV19 to TRBJ1-5; D is uncertain. There are 17 residues in the CDR3. Per the germline V gene, CDR1 is LNHDA and CDR2 is SQIVND (reference sequence). Trimming took 5 bases from V and 2 from J, leaving 19 bases between them. The CDR3 DNA is TGTGCCAGTAGTGCCCTTTTGCCGGGCTCGGGCAATCAGCCCCAGCATTTT. Its protein is CASSALLPGSGNQPQHF.

Note on this clonotype: This may be a read error: a much more frequent sequence differs by one nucleotide. V usage is TRBV12-5 and J usage is TRBJ2-7; 8 bases are shared with TRBD2. The germline V gene encodes CDR1 LGHNT and CDR2 FRNRAP. The CDR3 length is 14 residues. The CDR3 reads CASERENVPYKQYF. In DNA, the CDR3 is TGTGCTAGTGAGCGGGAGAATGTTCCCTACAAGCAGTACTTC.

As to this clonotype: The missing conserved phenylalanine or tryptophan at the end of this CDR3 makes a read error likely. This chain joins TRBV5-1 and TRBJ2-3; 7 nucleotides align to TRBD2. The germline V gene encodes CDR1 SGHRS and CDR2 YFSETQ. The junction had 14 bases not matched to a gene; V was cut back by 3 bases and J by 4 bases. This CDR3 spans 17 amino acids. CDR3 sequence (DNA): TGCGCCAGCAGCTGGGCTGGGGGGGGAGGTACCCCAGATACGCAGTATTAT. Translation gives CASSWAGGGGTPDTQYY.

This clonotype appeared a single time. Possible read error: a much larger clone is one base away. This chain uses TRBV19 with TRBJ2-7; 13 bases line up with TRBD2. CDR3 length equals 15 residues. CDR1 LNHDA and CDR2 SQIVND come from the germline V gene (reference sequence). The CDR3 sequence: CSSSITSGGAYEQYF. The CDR3 DNA reads as TGTTCCAGTAGTATAACTAGCGGGGGGGCCTACGAGCAGTACTTC.

As concerns this clonotype: A much larger clonotype is one base distant, so this may be a read error. The rearrangement uses TRBV19 and TRBJ2-7; a weak D match, TRBD2 (7 bases). The CDR3 spans 15 residues. Germline V CDR1 and CDR2: LNHDA, SQIVND (reference sequence). V was cut by 2 bases and J by 2 bases, with 13 bases left in between. CDR3 coding DNA: TGTGCCAGTAGTATAACTAGCGAGGGGGCCTACGAGCAGTACTTC. Protein: CASSITSEGAYEQYF.

On this clonotype: A single base separates this from a much larger clone, so it may be a read error. The rearrangement links TRBV29-1 to TRBJ1-2, with D possibly being TRBD1 (5 bases). V lost 2 bases, J lost 9 bases, and 7 bases lay in between. The CDR3 is 10 amino acids. Germline V gene sequence: CDR1 SQVTM, CDR2 ANQGSEA. In nucleotides, the CDR3 is TGCAGCGTTGAACCGGGGCGCTACACCTTC. Protein product: CSVEPGRYTF.

This sequence joins TRBV20-1 and TRBJ2-5, with TRBD2 as a possible D gene (5 bases). V lost 4 bases and J 1 base, leaving 7 bases between the germline ends. The CDR3 loop spans 12 amino acids. CDR1 is DFQATT, CDR2 SNEGSKA, per germline (reference sequence). CDR3 bases: TGCAGTGCTAACAGCGGCCAAGAGACCCAGTACTTC. Its translation is CSANSGQETQYF.

In the case of this clonotype: With a much larger clone just one base away, this may be a read error. The missing conserved phenylalanine or tryptophan at the end of this CDR3 makes a read error likely. The genes are TRBV19 and TRBJ2-7, with 8 bases that match TRBD1. The CDR3 has 16 amino acids. CDR1 and CDR2 from the germline V gene are LNHDA and SQIVND (reference sequence). V lost 5 bases and J lost 4; bases outside the gene matches: 13. In DNA form, the CDR3 reads TGTGCCAGTAGTGGTGCAGACAGGGGAAATAGGTACGAGCAGTACTTA. It encodes CASSGADRGNRYEQYL.

The chain carries TRBV25-1 and TRBJ2-1; 10 bases agree with TRBD2. This CDR3 has 19 amino acids. Germline V gene sequence: CDR1 MGHDK, CDR2 SYGVNS. Germline trimming cut 4 bases from V and 0 bases from J; bases unmatched to any gene: 12. CDR3 residues: CASSGQREGTPGSYNEQFF. CDR3 DNA sequence: TGTGCCAGCAGTGGGCAGCGGGAGGGTACCCCGGGCTCCTACAATGAGCAGTTCTTC.

To note about this clonotype: A much larger clone differs from this one at a single base, so this may be a read error. The genes are TRBV20-1 and TRBJ2-7; D unresolved. Germline V gene data show CDR1 as DFQATT and CDR2 as SNEGSKA (reference sequence). This CDR3 has 12 amino acids. The CDR3 protein is CSAKGNSYEQHF. CDR3 DNA sequence: TGCAGTGCTAAAGGGAATTCCTACGAGCAGCACTTC.